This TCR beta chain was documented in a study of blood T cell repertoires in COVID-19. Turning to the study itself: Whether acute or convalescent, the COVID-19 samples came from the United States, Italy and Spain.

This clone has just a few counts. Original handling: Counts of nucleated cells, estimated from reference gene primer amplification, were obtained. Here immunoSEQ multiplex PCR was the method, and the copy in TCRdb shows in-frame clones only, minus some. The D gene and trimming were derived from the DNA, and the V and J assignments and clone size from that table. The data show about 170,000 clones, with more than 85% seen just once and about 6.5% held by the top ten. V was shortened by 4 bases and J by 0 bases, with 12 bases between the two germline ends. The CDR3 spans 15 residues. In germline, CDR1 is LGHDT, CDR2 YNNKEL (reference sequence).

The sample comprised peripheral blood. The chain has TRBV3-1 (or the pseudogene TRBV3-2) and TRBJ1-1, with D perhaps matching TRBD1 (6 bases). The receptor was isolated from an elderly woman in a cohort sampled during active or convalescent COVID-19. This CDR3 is CASSRRQELNTEAFF. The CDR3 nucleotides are TGTGCCAGCAGCCGTAGACAGGAATTGAACACTGAAGCTTTCTTT.